These 18 T cell receptor beta chains came from one sample sequenced in a study of vaccination effects on CD4 cells after COVID-19. With the ViraFEST assay, the study expanded antigen-specific CD4+ T cells using viral peptide pools, then sequenced them. Cells that had been cultured for roughly eleven days were the source of isolated CD4+ T cells. Vaccinated recipients, who were negative for nucleocapsid antibodies, had no history of SARS-CoV-2 infection. Repertoires were generated with immunoSEQ multiplex PCR, while TCRdb's copy carries only in-frame clones and drops some. Of tens of thousands of clones detected, around 70% appear once; the ten largest clones hold approximately 22%. Antigens for these TCRs are unknown. The sample was CD4+ T cells from PBMCs cultured with SARS-CoV-2 spike peptides, taken before COVID-19 vaccination. The receptors shown here come from a human donor who received a COVID-19 vaccine.

This chain joins TRBV24-1 and TRBJ2-1; 8 bases align to TRBD1. The CDR3 runs 12 residues. V gave up 3 bases and J gave up 15 bases; unmatched junction bases: 6. The germline gives CDR1 KGHDR, CDR2 SFDVKD. The CDR3, as DNA: TGTGCCACCAGTGATCAGGGGACAGGTCGGTTCTTC. The encoded protein is CATSDQGTGRFF.

The chain employs TRBV5-4 and TRBJ2-1; D is uncertain. Germline CDR1 SGHNT, CDR2 YYREEE (reference sequence). This CDR3 has 13 residues. V lost 1 base and J lost 6, with 8 bases in between. CDR3 in amino acids: CASSLNYPNEQFF. The CDR3 DNA is TGTGCCAGCAGCTTGAACTACCCCAATGAGCAGTTCTTC.

V is TRBV6-5 and J is TRBJ2-7; a weak D match, TRBD1 (5 bases). Between the trimmed V and J ends, which lost 2 bases and 7 bases, there was a span of 12 bases. This CDR3 is built from 13 residues. Per germline, CDR1 MNHEY and CDR2 SVGAGI. CDR3 sequence reads: CASSYRTGEEQYF. Written as DNA, the CDR3 is TGTGCCAGCAGTTACCGCACAGGAGAAGAGCAGTACTTC.

This clone came up a few times. DNA for the CDR3: TGTGCCAGCAGCACAGCGGCGAAAGACAGACATGAAAAACTGTTTTTT. Translation: CASSTAAKDRHEKLFF. V usage is TRBV7-9 and J usage is TRBJ1-4; TRBD1 is a possible D gene (5 bases). V shed 5 bases and J shed 6 bases, with 19 bases lying between them. The V gene's germline CDR1 is SEHNR and CDR2 FQNEAQ (reference sequence). The CDR3 length is 16 residues.

This chain connects TRBV2 to TRBJ1-5; D possibly corresponds to TRBD1 (6 bases). The CDR3 contains 13 residues. V lost 2 bases to trimming and J lost 5 bases, with 7 bases between them. Germline-derived CDR1 and CDR2 are SNHLY and FYNNEI. The CDR3, as DNA: TGTGCCAGCAGTGAAAGGGGGGATCAGCCCCAGCATTTT. Translated, it gives CASSERGDQPQHF.

The V and J genes are TRBV29-1 and TRBJ1-2; a weak D match, TRBD1 (5 bases). This CDR3 is built from 12 residues. Trimming left V 6 bases short and J 4 bases short, with 12 bases between. CDR1 and CDR2 (germline): SQVTM, ANQGSEA. Here the CDR3 reads CSVAQGAYGYTF. The CDR3 DNA reads TGCAGCGTGGCTCAGGGAGCCTATGGCTACACCTTC. Full variable domain (rest looked up from reference TRBV29-1 and TRBJ1-2): SAVISQKPSRDICQRGTSLTIQCQVDSQVTMMFWYRQQPGQSLTLIATANQGSEATYESGFVIDKFPISRPNLTFSTLTVSNMSPEDSSIYLCSVAQGAYGYTFGSGTRLTVV.

This clone was seen a single time. The V and J genes are TRBV18 and TRBJ1-1; D gene uncertain. The CDR3 length is 13 residues. V lost 3 bases, J lost 1 base, and 6 bases lay in between. The germline gives CDR1 KGHSH, CDR2 LQKENI. DNA of the CDR3: TGTGCCAGCTCACCGACGAGGAACACTGAAGCTTTCTTT. Its protein product is CASSPTRNTEAFF.

This clone showed up just a few times. V gene TRBV5-4 combines with J gene TRBJ1-3, with D possibly being TRBD1 (6 bases). CDR3 length: 16 residues. Germline CDR1 reads SGHNT; CDR2 reads YYREEE (reference sequence). V was pared by 2 bases and J by 5 bases, with 17 bases between. This CDR3 reads CASSLAGVQGRNTIYF. CDR3 nucleotides: TGTGCCAGCAGCTTAGCAGGGGTGCAGGGGAGAAACACCATATATTTT.

The CDR3 nucleotides are TGTGCCAGCAGCTTACTAGGGGCCGCCTACGAGCAGTACTTC. It encodes CASSLLGAAYEQYF. This chain links TRBV7-2 with TRBJ2-7; D is perhaps TRBD1 (5 bases). The germline V gene has CDR1 SGHTA and CDR2 FQGNSA. V was trimmed by 2 bases and J by 2 bases, leaving 10 bases between them. The CDR3 length is 14 residues.

The J gene is TRBJ1-6, the V gene TRBV19; 7 bases line up with TRBD1. The germline CDR1 and CDR2 sequences are LNHDA and SQIVND (reference sequence). The CDR3 length is 15 residues. With 10 bases clipped from V and 3 bases from J, the junction kept 9 bases outside the gene matches. The CDR3 protein is CATGTRDSYNSPLHF. The CDR3 nucleotides read TGTGCCACCGGGACCCGGGACAGCTATAATTCACCCCTCCACTTT.

The chain recombines TRBV21-1 with TRBJ1-6; TRBD1 is the table's D call and was not checked against the DNA. TRBV21-1 counts as a pseudogene. The CDR3 is made up of 16 amino acids. DNA of the CDR3: TGTGCCAGCACCCCCCCCGCCGGACAGGGGACTTCACCCCTCCACTTT. Translated: CASTPPAGQGTSPLHF.

The rearrangement links TRBV18 to TRBJ2-2, with D unclear. The CDR3 loop spans 13 amino acids. Germline assignment: CDR1 KGHSH and CDR2 LQKENI. V dropped 4 bases and J dropped 1 base, with 4 bases sitting between them. The CDR3 region is CASSQQNTGELFF. CDR3 sequence (DNA): TGTGCCAGCTCACAACAGAACACCGGGGAGCTGTTTTTT.

This clone was picked up one time. V is TRBV6-5 and J is TRBJ2-5; D not resolved. From germline, CDR1 is MNHEY and CDR2 SVGAGI. V lost 2 bases and J 3 bases, leaving 13 bases between the germline ends. CDR3 size: 15 residues. In DNA, the CDR3 is TGTGCCAGCAGTTACGGATTTGAGGAAGAAGAGACCCAGTACTTC. This codes for CASSYGFEEEETQYF.

The chain couples TRBV2 to TRBJ2-3, with D possibly matching TRBD2 (7 bases). The germline V gene encodes CDR1 SNHLY and CDR2 FYNNEI. There are 15 residues in the CDR3. Trimming took 4 bases from V and 8 from J, leaving 19 bases between them. This chain's CDR3 is CASSGVGGRFLTQYF. CDR3 sequence (DNA): TGTGCCAGCAGTGGGGTCGGGGGGCGGTTTCTTACGCAGTATTTT.

This chain joins TRBV19 and TRBJ1-1; TRBD1 aligns across 9 bases. The length of the CDR3 is 17 residues. J was trimmed by 4 bases and V by 5 bases; bases with no gene match: 14. The germline gives CDR1 LNHDA, CDR2 SQIVND (reference sequence). The CDR3 nucleotides read TGTGCCAGTAGTCGCAGGACAGGGGCCCTGGGGTGCACTGAAGCTTTCTTT. Residues: CASSRRTGALGCTEAFF.

This rearrangement joins TRBV10-3 to TRBJ1-3; D unresolved. The CDR3 consists of 14 residues. Looked up from germline, CDR1 is ENHRY and CDR2 is SYGVKD. V lost 3 bases and J lost 0, with 6 bases in between. CDR3 sequence: CAISDQASGNTIYF. The DNA for the CDR3 is TGTGCCATCAGTGATCAGGCCTCTGGAAACACCATATATTTT.

CDR3 protein: CSVVVSGNTIYF. DNA for the CDR3: TGCAGCGTTGTGGTCTCTGGAAACACCATATATTTT. This chain links TRBV29-1 with TRBJ1-3; D unresolved. This CDR3 contains 12 residues. Germline-derived CDR1 and CDR2 are SQVTM and ANQGSEA. V lost 4 bases and J 0 bases, leaving 4 bases between the germline ends.

The genes are TRBV19 and TRBJ1-5; D uncertain. The V end was cut by 5 bases, the J end by 10 bases, with 12 bases between. The CDR3 covers 12 residues. Germline-derived CDR1 and CDR2 are LNHDA and SQIVND (reference sequence). CDR3 in DNA: TGTGCCAGTAGTCTCCCGGATCTACCCCAGCATTTT. Translation gives CASSLPDLPQHF. The full variable domain, rest sourced from reference TRBV19 and TRBJ1-5, is DGGITQSPKYLFRKEGQNVTLSCEQNLNHDAMYWYRQDPGQGLRLIYYSQIVNDFQKGDIAEGYSVSREKKESFPLTVTSAQKNPTAFYLCASSLPDLPQHFGDGTRLSIL.